One and the same sample provided the 22 T cell receptor beta chains below, sequenced in a study of beta chain features in type 1 diabetes. cDNA synthesis used the whole RNA isolate, giving expressed TCRB sequences. Only in-frame clones appear in the TCRdb table, and some are missing; sequencing was by immunoSEQ multiplex PCR. The sample includes hundreds of thousands of clones, about 32% of them seen just once. Material for sequencing was naive CD4+ T cells from blood. Receptors were obtained from a man between 18 and 35 years old in good health.

The rearrangement joins TRBV11-3 to TRBJ2-5; the match to TRBD2 covers 13 bases. The germline V gene encodes CDR1 SGHNT and CDR2 YENEEA. This CDR3 spans 16 amino acids. The V gene end was trimmed by 0 bases and the J gene end by 4 bases; junction bases not matched to a gene: 2. CDR3 nucleotide sequence: TGTGCCAGCAGCTTAGAACTAGCGGGAGGGCGAGAGACCCAGTACTTC. This codes for CASSLELAGGRETQYF.

The chain recombines TRBV29-1 with TRBJ2-5; D possibly corresponds to TRBD1 (5 bases). In germline, CDR1 is SQVTM, CDR2 ANQGSEA. The CDR3 has 12 residues. Trimming left V 8 bases short and J 2 bases short, with 12 bases between. The CDR3 protein is CSFRQGQETQYF. The CDR3 region has the DNA TGCAGCTTCCGGCAGGGTCAAGAGACCCAGTACTTC.

Regarding this clone: The junction differs from germline at one of its ends, possibly a read error. The chain has TRBV29-1 and TRBJ2-1; D is ambiguous. The CDR3 loop spans 13 amino acids. Germline CDR1 is SQVTM and CDR2 is ANQGSEA. The CDR3 DNA sequence: TGCAGCGTTGAAGGCGGACCCGACAATGAGCACTTCTTC. Protein product: CSVEGGPDNEHFF.

The CDR3 loop is CASSFQGPANTGELFF. The CDR3 DNA reads TGCGCCAGCAGCTTTCAGGGGCCCGCGAACACCGGGGAGCTGTTTTTT. The rearrangement uses TRBV5-1 and TRBJ2-2; D might be TRBD1 (6 bases). With 2 bases removed from V and 0 bases from J, the gap between germline ends came to 11 bases. CDR3 length: 16 residues. The V gene's germline CDR1 is SGHRS and CDR2 YFSETQ. Based on the CDR3 plus reference TRBV5-1 and TRBJ2-2, the full variable domain is KAGVTQTPRYLIKTRGQQVTLSCSPISGHRSVSWYQQTPGQGLQFLFEYFSETQRNKGNFPGRFSGRQFSNSRSEMNVSTLELGDSALYLCASSFQGPANTGELFFGEGSRLTVL.

This clone was picked up a small number of times. The rearrangement joins TRBV4-3 to TRBJ2-7, with TRBD2 identical over 13 bases. Trimming at V came to 3 bases and at J to 4 bases, leaving 6 bases not matched to a gene. The length of the CDR3 is 16 residues. Germline-derived CDR1 and CDR2 are LGHNA and YSLEER. The DNA of the CDR3 is TGCGCCAGCAGCCAGGACGGGACTAGCGGGATTTACGAGCAGTACTTC. The encoded protein is CASSQDGTSGIYEQYF.

V gene TRBV11-2 combines with J gene TRBJ2-4, with 9 nucleotides matching TRBD2. J lost 13 bases, V lost 1 base, and 11 bases had no gene match. Looked up from germline, CDR1 is SGHAT and CDR2 is FQNNGV. The CDR3 totals 15 residues. In nucleotides, the CDR3 is TGTGCCAGCAGCTTAGTGCTAGCGGGACCTAATCTCCAGTACTTC. This translates into CASSLVLAGPNLQYF.

There are a few counts of this clone. The V call is TRBV7-9, the J call TRBJ2-3; D is unresolved. CDR3 length: 17 amino acids. Germline V gene lookup returns CDR1 SEHNR and CDR2 FQNEAQ (reference sequence). The V gene lost 5 bases and the J gene lost 2 bases, with 20 bases spanning the gap. DNA of the CDR3: TGTGCCAGCAGCCTACTACCGGGCCTACCAATCACAGATACGCAGTATTTT. Translation gives CASSLLPGLPITDTQYF.

The V gene is TRBV29-1, the J gene TRBJ1-1; 10 bases fit TRBD1. The germline gives CDR1 SQVTM, CDR2 ANQGSEA. The CDR3 loop spans 13 amino acids. After removal of 7 bases from V and 4 bases from J, the junction contained 6 bases not matched to a gene. In DNA form, the CDR3 reads TGCAGCGCTCGGACAGGGGGAGGCACTGAAGCTTTCTTT. The encoded protein is CSARTGGGTEAFF.

This clone turned up a few times. Different DNA sequences within this sample yield the same CDR3. The V call is TRBV9, the J call TRBJ2-2; possible D gene TRBD1, 6 bases. This CDR3 has 14 residues. Between the trimmed V and J ends, which lost 3 bases and 1 base, there was a span of 7 bases. CDR1 is SGDLS, CDR2 YYNGEE, per germline. The CDR3 region has the DNA TGTGCCAGCAGCGCCAGGGGGAACACCGGGGAGCTGTTTTTT. Protein: CASSARGNTGELFF.

This clone was recorded a few times. The V gene is TRBV4-2, the J gene TRBJ1-2; D not certain. The CDR3 spans 15 residues. Germline-derived CDR1 and CDR2 are LGHNA and YNFKEQ. The V end was cut by 2 bases, the J end by 4 bases, with 14 bases between. The CDR3 loop is CASSQHPESLYGYTF. The CDR3 DNA follows: TGTGCCAGCAGCCAACATCCAGAGTCGCTCTATGGCTACACCTTC.

This clone has just a few counts. This rearrangement joins TRBV9 to TRBJ2-1; a weak D match, TRBD2 (6 bases). The germline CDR1 and CDR2 sequences are SGDLS and YYNGEE. V was pared by 4 bases and J by 7 bases, with 21 bases between. The CDR3 extends over 16 amino acids. The CDR3 region has the DNA TGTGCCAGCAGCCCGATAGCGGAGCCCTCCGTGAATGAGCAGTTCTTC. It yields the protein CASSPIAEPSVNEQFF.

This clone was picked up a small number of times. The chain joins TRBV29-1 to TRBJ1-5; D unclear. The CDR3 is made up of 14 amino acids. Germline V gene sequence: CDR1 SQVTM, CDR2 ANQGSEA. V was clipped by 1 base and J by 4 bases, with 11 bases between them. Written as DNA, the CDR3 is TGCAGCGTTGAAGCGCATGCCCGAAATCAGCCCCAGCATTTT. It yields the protein CSVEAHARNQPQHF.

This clone has a handful of counts. The CDR3 protein is CAWSVTRGFTDTQYF. CDR3 bases: TGTGCCTGGAGTGTAACCCGGGGCTTCACAGATACGCAGTATTTT. V usage is TRBV30 and J usage is TRBJ2-3; D may match TRBD1 or TRBD2 (5 bases each). CDR1 and CDR2 (germline): GTSNPN, SVGIG (reference sequence). Deletions cut 0 bases from V and 2 bases from J, with 12 bases between. This CDR3 contains 15 residues. Looking up the rest from reference TRBV30 and TRBJ2-3 gives the full variable domain: SQTIHQWPATLVQPVGSPLSLECTVEGTSNPNLYWYRQAAGRGLQLLFYSVGIGQISSEVPQNLSASRPQDRQFILSSKKLLLSDSGFYLCAWSVTRGFTDTQYFGPGTRLTVL.

This clone is a singleton in its sample. The chain employs TRBV20-1 and TRBJ2-7; D unclear. CDR1 and CDR2 (germline): DFQATT, SNEGSKA (reference sequence). The CDR3 extends over 11 amino acids. Trimming removed 3 bases from V and 5 bases from J, with 8 bases in between. CDR3 nucleotides: TGCAGTGCTAGTACGGTACACGAGCAGTACTTC. Protein: CSASTVHEQYF.

This clone was found a few times. The chain uses TRBV5-1 and TRBJ2-5, with D hard to call. There are 12 residues in the CDR3. The V end lost 0 bases, the J end lost 6 bases, and 6 bases lay between the germline ends. CDR1 and CDR2 (germline): SGHRS, YFSETQ. The CDR3 nucleotides read TGCGCCAGCAGCTTGGACATGCAGACCCAGTACTTC. Translating it yields CASSLDMQTQYF.

This clone was counted a few times. The chain carries TRBV29-1 and TRBJ1-2; TRBD1 might be the D (6 bases). Germline assignment: CDR1 SQVTM and CDR2 ANQGSEA. Trimming took off 7 bases at V and 8 bases at J, with 17 bases between the two ends. The CDR3 covers 12 residues. The CDR3 DNA reads as TGCAGCGCAAGGACAGCCCCTGGGGGCTACACCTTC. This encodes CSARTAPGGYTF.

The rearrangement links TRBV9 to TRBJ1-2; D uncertain. Trimming took 4 bases from V and 0 from J, leaving 13 bases between them. The germline V gene encodes CDR1 SGDLS and CDR2 YYNGEE. The CDR3 is 15 amino acids. The CDR3 DNA reads as TGTGCCAGCAGCCCATACGGACGGACTAACTATGGCTACACCTTC. Amino acids: CASSPYGRTNYGYTF.

The rearrangement uses TRBV7-2 and TRBJ2-7; TRBD1 matches 10 bases. V was pared by 5 bases and J by 3 bases, with 7 bases of the junction left unmatched. In germline, CDR1 is SGHTA, CDR2 FQGNSA. The CDR3 length is 15 residues. The CDR3 nucleotides read TGTGCCAGCAGCCCCTGGACAGGGGGTTTCTACGAGCAGTACTTC. Translated: CASSPWTGGFYEQYF.

The chain uses TRBV5-4 and TRBJ2-1; no clear D gene. Germline V gene sequence: CDR1 SGHNT, CDR2 YYREEE (reference sequence). V lost 4 bases and J 1 base, leaving 12 bases between the germline ends. The CDR3 covers 15 residues. The CDR3 loop reads CASSMFGGSYNEQFF. For the CDR3, the DNA is TGTGCCAGCAGCATGTTTGGCGGTTCCTACAATGAGCAGTTCTTC.

This clone has more than one count but fewer than ten. This chain uses TRBV10-3 with TRBJ2-1; TRBD1 agrees at 9 bases. The CDR3 has 15 residues. With V trimmed by 4 bases and J by 4 bases, 5 bases remained unmatched. The V gene's germline CDR1 is ENHRY and CDR2 SYGVKD. CDR3 sequence (DNA): TGTGCCATCAGTGGGGACAGGGTTTCTTACAATGAGCAGTTCTTC. This encodes CAISGDRVSYNEQFF.

The J gene is TRBJ2-4, the V gene TRBV30, with 8 bases identical to TRBD1. Germline loops: CDR1 GTSNPN, CDR2 SVGIG (reference sequence). V trimming: 1 base; J trimming: 10 bases; junction bases outside the gene matches: 6. The CDR3 totals 13 residues. The CDR3, as DNA: TGTGCCTGGAGTGCCGACGGGGACAGGATTCAGTACTTC. Translating it yields CAWSADGDRIQYF.

This clone was picked up a small number of times. The chain joins TRBV30 to TRBJ1-3, with D hard to call. Trimming pared 2 bases from V and 3 bases from J, leaving 8 bases between. Germline CDR1 and CDR2: GTSNPN and SVGIG (reference sequence). This CDR3 comprises 13 residues. CDR3 residues: CAWSTSVGNTIYF. The CDR3 DNA sequence: TGTGCCTGGAGTACTTCGGTTGGAAACACCATATATTTT.